A selection of T cell receptor beta chains follows, all from one sample in a study of response to subunit inactivated influenza vaccine. TCRdb processed the RT-PCR reads anew with MiXCR; each CDR3 protein has one entry. The table lists roughly 570,000 distinct CDR3 sequences, 13% of them singletons. The source was PBMCs from blood, collected more than 35 days after vaccination. Receptors were obtained from a man aged 50 to 60 who received an inactivated influenza vaccine. Both conserved end residues are part of each CDR3. D genes are given only for firm matches. Size tells how often a clone was seen (once, few, many) or the class of an expanded clone, and some rows leave it out.

TRBJ2-7,13,TRBV6-1,-,-,CASSVGTDYEQYF,TGTGCCAGCAGTGTCGGGACGGACTACGAGCAGTACTTC
TRBJ2-5,13,TRBV25-1,-,-,CASSVEGGGTQYF,TGTGCCAGCAGTGTCGAGGGAGGGGGGACCCAGTACTTC
TRBJ2-2,17,TRBV18,-,few,CASSPLLGRTNTGELFF,TGTGCCAGCTCACCCCTGCTCGGCAGGACGAACACCGGGGAGCTGTTTTTT
TRBJ2-2,18,TRBV5-1,TRBD2,few,CASSSRLAGGPGTGELFF,TGCGCCAGCAGCTCCAGACTAGCGGGAGGGCCTGGCACCGGGGAGCTGTTTTTT
TRBJ1-1,12,TRBV29-1,-,few,CSVIQGLTEAFF,TGCAGCGTGATTCAGGGCCTCACTGAAGCTTTCTTT
TRBJ2-1,15,TRBV11-3,-,few,CASSLASSGYNEQFF,TGTGCCAGCAGCTTAGCCTCTTCAGGTTACAATGAGCAGTTCTTC
TRBJ2-6,17,TRBV7-2,-,-,CASSPRFVGAGANVLTF,TGTGCCAGCAGCCCCCGATTTGTCGGGGCTGGGGCCAACGTCCTGACTTTC
TRBJ2-3,14,TRBV5-1,-,-,CASSFFPSTDTQYF,TGCGCCAGCAGCTTTTTCCCTAGCACAGATACGCAGTATTTT
TRBJ2-7,15,TRBV5-1,TRBD1,-,CASSPRGHSSYEQYF,TGCGCCAGCAGCCCCAGGGGGCACAGCTCCTACGAGCAGTACTTC
TRBJ2-5,16,TRBV6-2/TRBV6-3,-,few,CASNRFLSVDQETQYF,TGTGCCAGCAACCGATTCCTTAGCGTAGACCAAGAGACCCAGTACTTC
TRBJ1-5,15,TRBV2,-,-,CASSGGTYSNQPQHF,TGTGCCAGCAGTGGGGGGACCTATAGCAATCAGCCCCAGCATTTT
TRBJ1-1,14,TRBV29-1,TRBD1,many,CSAPGQGGNTEAFF,TGCAGCGCCCCCGGACAGGGTGGGAACACTGAAGCTTTCTTT
TRBJ2-1,14,TRBV5-1,TRBD1,few,CASSGTGANNEQFF,TGCGCCAGCAGCGGGACAGGGGCCAACAATGAGCAGTTCTTC
TRBJ2-5,14,TRBV20-1,TRBD2,many,CSAQAGSAQETQYF,TGCAGTGCTCAAGCGGGATCAGCACAAGAGACCCAGTACTTC
TRBJ2-7,14,TRBV11-2,-,-,CASSLGASAYEQYF,TGTGCCAGCAGCTTAGGAGCTAGTGCCTACGAGCAGTACTTC
TRBJ2-1,13,TRBV6-2/TRBV6-3,TRBD2,few,CASWREGLGEQFF,TGTGCCAGCTGGCGGGAGGGCCTCGGGGAGCAGTTCTTC
TRBJ2-3,14,TRBV7-2,TRBD2,few,CASSASGGRSTQYF,TGTGCCAGCAGCGCTAGCGGGGGGCGGAGTACGCAGTATTTT
TRBJ2-7,15,TRBV20-1,TRBD2,-,CSATPLAGVFYEQYF,TGCAGTGCGACCCCTCTAGCGGGAGTCTTCTACGAGCAGTACTTC
TRBJ2-1,15,TRBV3-1,TRBD2,-,CASSHWTGGYNEQFF,TGTGCCAGCAGCCATTGGACGGGGGGCTACAATGAGCAGTTCTTC
TRBJ2-4,18,TRBV13,-,-,CASSSRQGRREGKNIQYF,TGTGCCAGCAGCTCCCGACAGGGCAGGAGGGAGGGGAAAAACATTCAGTACTTC
TRBJ2-2,13,TRBV5-1,-,-,CASSRMGTGELFF,TGCGCCAGCAGCAGGATGGGTACCGGGGAGCTGTTTTTT
TRBJ2-3,16,TRBV7-2,TRBD2,-,CASSPSVAGGSDTQYF,TGTGCCAGCAGCCCCTCGGTAGCGGGAGGTTCAGATACGCAGTATTTT
TRBJ2-1,17,TRBV2,TRBD1,-,CASSESLGQSIYNEQFF,TGTGCCAGCAGTGAAAGTCTGGGACAGTCCATCTACAATGAGCAGTTCTTC
TRBJ1-1,13,TRBV29-1,-,few,CSVGQNRNTEAFF,TGCAGCGTTGGTCAGAATCGTAACACTGAAGCTTTCTTT